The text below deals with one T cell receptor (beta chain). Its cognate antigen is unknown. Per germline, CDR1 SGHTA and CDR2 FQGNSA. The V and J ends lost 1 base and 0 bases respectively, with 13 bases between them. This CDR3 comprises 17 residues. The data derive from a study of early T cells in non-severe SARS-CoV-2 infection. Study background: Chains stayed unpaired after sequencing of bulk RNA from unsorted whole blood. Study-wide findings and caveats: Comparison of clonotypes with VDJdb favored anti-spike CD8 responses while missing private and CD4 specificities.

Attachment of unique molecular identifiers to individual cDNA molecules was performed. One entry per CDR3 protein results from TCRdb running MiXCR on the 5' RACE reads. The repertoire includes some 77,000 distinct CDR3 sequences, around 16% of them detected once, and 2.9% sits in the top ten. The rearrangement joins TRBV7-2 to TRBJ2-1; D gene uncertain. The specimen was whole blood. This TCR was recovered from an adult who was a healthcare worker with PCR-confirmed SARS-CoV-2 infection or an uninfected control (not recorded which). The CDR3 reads CASSLEGKPSSYNEQFF. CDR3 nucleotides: TGTGCCAGCAGCTTAGAAGGGAAGCCGAGCTCCTACAATGAGCAGTTCTTC.